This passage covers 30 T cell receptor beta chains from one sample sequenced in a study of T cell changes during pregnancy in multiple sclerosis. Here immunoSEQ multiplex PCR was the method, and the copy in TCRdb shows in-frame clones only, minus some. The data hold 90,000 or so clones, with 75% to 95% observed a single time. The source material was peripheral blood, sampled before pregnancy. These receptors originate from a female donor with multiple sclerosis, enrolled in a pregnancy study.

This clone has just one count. This CDR3 reads CAWSVASADTQYF. For the CDR3, the DNA is TGTGCCTGGAGTGTTGCGAGCGCAGATACGCAGTATTTT. The chain uses TRBV30 and TRBJ2-3; no clear D. Trimming cost V 0 bases and J 4 bases, with 8 bases left between them. The CDR3 runs to 13 residues. In germline, CDR1 is GTSNPN, CDR2 SVGIG (reference sequence).

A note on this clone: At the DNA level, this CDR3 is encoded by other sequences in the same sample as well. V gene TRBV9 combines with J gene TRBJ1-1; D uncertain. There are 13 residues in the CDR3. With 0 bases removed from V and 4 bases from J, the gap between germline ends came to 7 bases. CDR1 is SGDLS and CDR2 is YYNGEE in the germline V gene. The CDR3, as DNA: TGTGCCAGCAGCGTAGGCGGGCGCACTGAAGCTTTCTTT. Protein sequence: CASSVGGRTEAFF.

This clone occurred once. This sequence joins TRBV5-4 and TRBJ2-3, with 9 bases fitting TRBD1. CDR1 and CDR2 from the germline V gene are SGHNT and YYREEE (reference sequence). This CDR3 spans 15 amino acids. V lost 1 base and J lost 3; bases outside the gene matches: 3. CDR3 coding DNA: TGTGCCAGCAGCTTGCCGACAGGGGGGACAGATACGCAGTATTTT. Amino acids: CASSLPTGGTDTQYF.

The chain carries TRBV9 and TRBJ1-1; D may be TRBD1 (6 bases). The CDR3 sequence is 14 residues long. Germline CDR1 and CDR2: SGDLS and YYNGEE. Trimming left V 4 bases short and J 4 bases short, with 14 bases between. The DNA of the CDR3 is TGTGCCAGCAGCCTAGGCAGGGGACGCACTGAAGCTTTCTTT. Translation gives CASSLGRGRTEAFF.

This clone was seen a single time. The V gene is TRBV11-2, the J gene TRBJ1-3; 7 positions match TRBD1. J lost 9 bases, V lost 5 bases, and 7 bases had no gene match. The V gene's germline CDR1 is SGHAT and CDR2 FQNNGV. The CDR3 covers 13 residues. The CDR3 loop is CASSTNRGGTIYF. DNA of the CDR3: TGTGCCAGCAGCACCAACAGGGGAGGCACCATATATTTT.

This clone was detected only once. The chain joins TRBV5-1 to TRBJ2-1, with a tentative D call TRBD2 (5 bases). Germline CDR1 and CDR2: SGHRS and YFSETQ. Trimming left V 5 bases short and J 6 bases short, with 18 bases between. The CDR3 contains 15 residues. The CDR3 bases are TGCGCCAGCAGACATAGCGAGACACTTGGCAATGAGCAGTTCTTC. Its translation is CASRHSETLGNEQFF.

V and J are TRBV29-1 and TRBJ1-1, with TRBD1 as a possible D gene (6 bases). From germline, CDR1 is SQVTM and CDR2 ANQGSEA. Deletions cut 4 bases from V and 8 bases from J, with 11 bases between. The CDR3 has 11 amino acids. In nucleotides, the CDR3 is TGCAGCGTTGTGGGGGCGAGCGAAGCTTTCTTT. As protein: CSVVGASEAFF.

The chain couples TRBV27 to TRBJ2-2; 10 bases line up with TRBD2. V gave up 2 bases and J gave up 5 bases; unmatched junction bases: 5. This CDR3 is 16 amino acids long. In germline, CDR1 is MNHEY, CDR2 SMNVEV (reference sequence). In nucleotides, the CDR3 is TGTGCCAGCAGTTTAAGAGCGGGAGGGTCGACCGGGGAGCTGTTTTTT. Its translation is CASSLRAGGSTGELFF.

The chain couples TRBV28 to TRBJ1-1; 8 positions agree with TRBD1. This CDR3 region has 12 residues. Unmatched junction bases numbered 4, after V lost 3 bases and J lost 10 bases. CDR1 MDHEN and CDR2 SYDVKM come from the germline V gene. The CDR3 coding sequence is TGTGCCAGCAGTTTCCTCGGACAGGGAGCTTTCTTT. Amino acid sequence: CASSFLGQGAFF.

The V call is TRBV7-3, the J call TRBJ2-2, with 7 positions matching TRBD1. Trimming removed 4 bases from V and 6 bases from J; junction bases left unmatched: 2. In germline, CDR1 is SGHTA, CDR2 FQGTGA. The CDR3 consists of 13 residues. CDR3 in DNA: TGTGCCAGCAGCTCGCAGGGGGCCGGGGAGCTGTTTTTT. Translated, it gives CASSSQGAGELFF.

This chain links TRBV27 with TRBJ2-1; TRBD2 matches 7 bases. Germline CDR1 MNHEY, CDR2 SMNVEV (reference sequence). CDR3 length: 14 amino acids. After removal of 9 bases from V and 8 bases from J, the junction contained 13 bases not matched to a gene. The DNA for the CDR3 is TGTGCCAGTCACTGGGGGGAGGGTTGGCATGAGCAGTTCTTC. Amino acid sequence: CASHWGEGWHEQFF.

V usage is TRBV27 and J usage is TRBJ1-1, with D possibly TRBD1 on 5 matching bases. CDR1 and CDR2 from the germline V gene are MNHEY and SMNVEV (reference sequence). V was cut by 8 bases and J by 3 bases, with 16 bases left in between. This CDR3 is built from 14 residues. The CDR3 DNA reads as TGTGCCAGCGGGGCGATCGGGGGGGACACTGAAGCTTTCTTT. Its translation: CASGAIGGDTEAFF.

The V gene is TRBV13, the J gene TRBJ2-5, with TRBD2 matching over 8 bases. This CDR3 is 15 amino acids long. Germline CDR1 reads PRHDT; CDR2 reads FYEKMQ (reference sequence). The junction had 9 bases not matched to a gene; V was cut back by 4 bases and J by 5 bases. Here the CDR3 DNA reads TGTGCCAGCAGCTCCGCGGGGGGTCTGGCTGAGACCCAGTACTTC. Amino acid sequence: CASSSAGGLAETQYF. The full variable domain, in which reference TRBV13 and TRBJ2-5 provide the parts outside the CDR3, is AAGVIQSPRHLIKEKRETATLKCYPIPRHDTVYWYQQGPGQDPQFLISFYEKMQSDKGSIPDRFSAQQFSDYHSELNMSSLELGDSALYFCASSSAGGLAETQYFGPGTRLLVL.

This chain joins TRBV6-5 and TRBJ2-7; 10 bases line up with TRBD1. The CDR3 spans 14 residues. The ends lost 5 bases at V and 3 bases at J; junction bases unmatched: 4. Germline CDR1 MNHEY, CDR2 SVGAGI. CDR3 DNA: TGTGCCAGCAGTCGGACAGGGGGGATCTACGAGCAGTACTTC. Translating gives CASSRTGGIYEQYF.

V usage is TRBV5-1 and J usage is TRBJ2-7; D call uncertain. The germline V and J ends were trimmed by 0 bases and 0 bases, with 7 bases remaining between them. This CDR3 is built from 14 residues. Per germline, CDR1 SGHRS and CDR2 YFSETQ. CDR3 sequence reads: CASSLGRFSYEQYF. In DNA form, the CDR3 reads TGCGCCAGCAGCTTGGGCAGGTTCTCCTACGAGCAGTACTTC.

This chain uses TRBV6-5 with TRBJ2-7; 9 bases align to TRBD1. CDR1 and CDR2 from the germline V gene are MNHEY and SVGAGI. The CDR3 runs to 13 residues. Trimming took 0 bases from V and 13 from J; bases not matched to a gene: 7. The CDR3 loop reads CASSYSGDRAVYF. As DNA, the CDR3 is TGTGCCAGCAGTTACTCTGGGGACAGGGCAGTCTACTTC.

As DNA, the CDR3 is TGTGCCAGCAGTATTACAGGGGCTAACTATGGCTACACCTTC. Encoded protein: CASSITGANYGYTF. This rearrangement joins TRBV9 to TRBJ1-2; 7 bases are a match to TRBD1. This CDR3 is built from 14 residues. The germline V gene has CDR1 SGDLS and CDR2 YYNGEE. Trimming at V came to 5 bases and at J to 0 bases, leaving 4 bases not matched to a gene.

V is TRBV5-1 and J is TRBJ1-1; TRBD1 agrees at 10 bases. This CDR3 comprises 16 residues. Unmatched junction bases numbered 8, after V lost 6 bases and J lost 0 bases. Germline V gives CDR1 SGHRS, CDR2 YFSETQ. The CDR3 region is CASTRGDRGLNTEAFF. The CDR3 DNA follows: TGCGCCAGCACCAGAGGGGACAGGGGACTGAACACTGAAGCTTTCTTT.

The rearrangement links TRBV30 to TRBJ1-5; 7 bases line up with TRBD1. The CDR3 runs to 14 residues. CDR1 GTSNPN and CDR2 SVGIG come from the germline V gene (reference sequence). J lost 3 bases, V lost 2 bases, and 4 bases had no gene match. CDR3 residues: CAWSRDSNNQPQHF. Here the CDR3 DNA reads TGTGCCTGGAGTAGGGACAGTAACAATCAGCCCCAGCATTTT.

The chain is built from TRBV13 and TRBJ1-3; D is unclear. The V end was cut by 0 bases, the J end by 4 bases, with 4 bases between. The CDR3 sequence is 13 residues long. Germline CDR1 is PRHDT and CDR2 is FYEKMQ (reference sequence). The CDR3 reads CASSLGRGNTIYF. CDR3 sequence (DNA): TGTGCCAGCAGCTTAGGCCGGGGAAACACCATATATTTT.

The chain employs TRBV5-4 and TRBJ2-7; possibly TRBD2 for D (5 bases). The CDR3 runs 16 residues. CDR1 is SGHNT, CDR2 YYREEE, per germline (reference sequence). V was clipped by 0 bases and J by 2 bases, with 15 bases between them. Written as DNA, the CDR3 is TGTGCCAGCAGCTTGGAGGCGGACTCGATCACCTACGAGCAGTACTTC. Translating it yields CASSLEADSITYEQYF.

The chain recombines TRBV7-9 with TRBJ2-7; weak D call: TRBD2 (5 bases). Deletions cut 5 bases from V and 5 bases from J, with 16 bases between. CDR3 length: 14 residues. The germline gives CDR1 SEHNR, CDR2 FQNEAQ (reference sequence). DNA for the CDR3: TGTGCCAGCAGCCATGACGGGGTTGTCAACGAGCAGTACTTC. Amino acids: CASSHDGVVNEQYF.

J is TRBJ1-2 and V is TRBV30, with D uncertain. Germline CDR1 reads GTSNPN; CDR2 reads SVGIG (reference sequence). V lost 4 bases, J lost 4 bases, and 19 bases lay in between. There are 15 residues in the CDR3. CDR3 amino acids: CAWTRPGKTSYGYTF. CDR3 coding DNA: TGTGCCTGGACCCGGCCCGGGAAAACCTCCTATGGCTACACCTTC.

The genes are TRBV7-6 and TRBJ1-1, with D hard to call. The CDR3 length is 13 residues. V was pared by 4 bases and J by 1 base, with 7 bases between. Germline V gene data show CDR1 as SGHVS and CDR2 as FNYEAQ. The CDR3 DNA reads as TGTGCCAGCAGCTCCTACGAGAACACTGAAGCTTTCTTT. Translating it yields CASSSYENTEAFF.

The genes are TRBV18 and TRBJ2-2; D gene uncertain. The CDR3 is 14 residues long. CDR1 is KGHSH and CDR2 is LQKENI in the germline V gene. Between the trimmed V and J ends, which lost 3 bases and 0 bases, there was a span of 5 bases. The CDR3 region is CASSPGSNTGELFF. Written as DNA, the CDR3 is TGTGCCAGCTCACCGGGCTCGAACACCGGGGAGCTGTTTTTT.

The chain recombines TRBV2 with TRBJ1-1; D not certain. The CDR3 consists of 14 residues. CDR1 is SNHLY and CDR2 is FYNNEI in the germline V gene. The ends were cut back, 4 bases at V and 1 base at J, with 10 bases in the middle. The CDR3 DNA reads TGTGCCAGCAGTGTTACCCCGGGGAACACTGAAGCTTTCTTT. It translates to CASSVTPGNTEAFF.

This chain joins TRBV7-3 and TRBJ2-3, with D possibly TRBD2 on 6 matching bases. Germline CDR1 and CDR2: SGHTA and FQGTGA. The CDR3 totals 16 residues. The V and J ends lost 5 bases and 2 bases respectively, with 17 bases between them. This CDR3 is CASSPTGRGITDTQYF. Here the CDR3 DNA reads TGTGCCAGCAGCCCCACGGGGCGGGGTATCACAGATACGCAGTATTTT.

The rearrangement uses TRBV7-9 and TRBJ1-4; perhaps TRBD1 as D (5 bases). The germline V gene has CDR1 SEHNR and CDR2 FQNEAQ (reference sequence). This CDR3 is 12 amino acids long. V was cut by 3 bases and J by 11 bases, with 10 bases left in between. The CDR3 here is CASSLGSGKLFF. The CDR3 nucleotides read TGTGCCAGCAGCTTGGGGTCAGGGAAACTGTTTTTT.

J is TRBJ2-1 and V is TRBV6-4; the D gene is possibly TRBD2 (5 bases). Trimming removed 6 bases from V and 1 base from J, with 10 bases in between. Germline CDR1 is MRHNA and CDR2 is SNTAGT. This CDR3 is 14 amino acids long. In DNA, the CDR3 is TGTGCCAGCAGCGAGGGTTTTTCCTACAATGAGCAGTTCTTC. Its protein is CASSEGFSYNEQFF.

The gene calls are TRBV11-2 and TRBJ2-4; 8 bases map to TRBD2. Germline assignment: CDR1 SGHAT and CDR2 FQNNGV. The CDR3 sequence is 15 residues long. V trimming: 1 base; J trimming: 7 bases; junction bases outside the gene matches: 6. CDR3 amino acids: CASSLAGGWGNIQYF. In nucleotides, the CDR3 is TGTGCCAGCAGCTTAGCGGGAGGGTGGGGGAACATTCAGTACTTC.